What follows are 8 T cell receptor beta chains derived from one specimen sequenced in a study of PD-1 blockade in mismatch repair-deficient tumors. Clones were sequenced by immunoSEQ multiplex PCR, and TCRdb holds only the in-frame ones, with some missing. The sample has 80,000 to 100,000 clones; about 85% are singletons. The sequencing here drew on peripheral blood, taken 12 weeks after starting pembrolizumab. Receptor source: an adult with mismatch repair-deficient cancer.

The V and J genes are TRBV5-6 and TRBJ2-1; 9 bases line up with TRBD2. V was pared by 2 bases and J by 2 bases, with 11 bases of the junction left unmatched. This CDR3 is built from 18 residues. The germline V gene encodes CDR1 SGHDT and CDR2 YYEEEE. CDR3 residues: CASSFGVRAGGPYNEQFF. In DNA form, the CDR3 reads TGTGCCAGCAGCTTCGGCGTGCGAGCGGGAGGACCCTACAATGAGCAGTTCTTC.

The chain combines TRBV13 with TRBJ2-1; D perhaps matches TRBD2 (7 bases). The CDR3 extends over 13 amino acids. With 6 bases removed from V and 8 bases from J, the gap between germline ends came to 14 bases. CDR1 and CDR2 (germline): PRHDT, FYEKMQ (reference sequence). CDR3 residues: CASSRSGGYEQFF. The CDR3 DNA follows: TGTGCCAGCAGTCGTTCGGGGGGCTATGAGCAGTTCTTC.

The genes are TRBV6-6 and TRBJ1-2, with 9 bases identical to TRBD1. After removal of 3 bases from V and 5 bases from J, the junction contained 4 bases not matched to a gene. CDR1 MNHNY and CDR2 SVGAGI come from the germline V gene (reference sequence). The CDR3 loop spans 14 amino acids. CDR3 DNA: TGTGCCAGCAGTTATGACAGGGGGTGGTATGGCTACACCTTC. This translates into CASSYDRGWYGYTF.

This clone was picked up a small number of times. J is TRBJ2-1 and V is TRBV27, with D possibly being TRBD1 (6 bases). Germline lookup yields CDR1 MNHEY and CDR2 SMNVEV (reference sequence). Trimming shortened V by 5 bases and J by 2 bases, and 13 bases separated the two germline ends. The CDR3 sequence is 15 residues long. CDR3 sequence: CASSPGQFAYNEQFF. CDR3 bases: TGTGCCAGCAGTCCAGGACAGTTCGCCTACAATGAGCAGTTCTTC.

This clone occurred a few times. The chain employs TRBV4-1 and TRBJ2-7; D unclear. The CDR3 is made up of 13 amino acids. Germline CDR1 MGHRA, CDR2 YSYEKL. Trimming pared 0 bases from V and 9 bases from J, leaving 12 bases between. The CDR3 sequence: CASSQELKTVQYF. Written as DNA, the CDR3 is TGCGCCAGCAGCCAAGAACTCAAGACCGTGCAGTACTTC.

The V call is TRBV30, the J call TRBJ1-1, with D unresolved. The V end lost 0 bases, the J end lost 11 bases, and 19 bases lay between the germline ends. The CDR3 sequence is 14 residues long. Germline-derived CDR1 and CDR2 are GTSNPN and SVGIG (reference sequence). CDR3 sequence: CAWSVTTVVGGAFF. CDR3 in DNA: TGTGCCTGGAGTGTAACGACTGTCGTCGGTGGGGCTTTCTTT.

The V call is TRBV5-4, the J call TRBJ2-1, with TRBD2 matching over 10 bases. Looked up from germline, CDR1 is SGHNT and CDR2 is YYREEE (reference sequence). The CDR3 length is 16 residues. V was clipped by 0 bases and J by 4 bases; unmatched bases: 4. The CDR3 DNA sequence: TGTGCCAGCAGCTTGGGAGTAGCGGGAGGATACAATGAGCAGTTCTTC. This sequence encodes CASSLGVAGGYNEQFF. The full variable domain, completed using reference TRBV5-4 and TRBJ2-1, is ETGVTQSPTHLIKTRGQQVTLRCSSQSGHNTVSWYQQALGQGPQFIFQYYREEENGRGNFPPRFSGLQFPNYSSELNVNALELDDSALYLCASSLGVAGGYNEQFFGPGTRLTVL.

This chain uses TRBV19 with TRBJ2-1; the D gene is possibly TRBD2 (5 bases). Trimming stripped 5 bases from V and 0 bases from J, with 5 bases between. Germline loops: CDR1 LNHDA, CDR2 SQIVND (reference sequence). This CDR3 has 13 amino acids. CDR3 protein: CASSLASYNEQFF. CDR3 in DNA: TGTGCCAGTAGTCTAGCCTCCTACAATGAGCAGTTCTTC.